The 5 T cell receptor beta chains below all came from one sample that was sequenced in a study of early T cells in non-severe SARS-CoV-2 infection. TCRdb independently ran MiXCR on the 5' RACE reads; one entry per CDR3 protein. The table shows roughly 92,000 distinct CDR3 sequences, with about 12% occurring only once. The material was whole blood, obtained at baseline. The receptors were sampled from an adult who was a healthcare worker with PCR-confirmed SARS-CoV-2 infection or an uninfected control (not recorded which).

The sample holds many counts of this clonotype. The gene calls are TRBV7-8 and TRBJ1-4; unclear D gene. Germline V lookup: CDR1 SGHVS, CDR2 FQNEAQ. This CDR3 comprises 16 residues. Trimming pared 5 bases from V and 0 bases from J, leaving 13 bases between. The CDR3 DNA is TGTGCCAGCAGCCTACACACCTCTGCAACTAATGAAAAACTGTTTTTT. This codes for CASSLHTSATNEKLFF.

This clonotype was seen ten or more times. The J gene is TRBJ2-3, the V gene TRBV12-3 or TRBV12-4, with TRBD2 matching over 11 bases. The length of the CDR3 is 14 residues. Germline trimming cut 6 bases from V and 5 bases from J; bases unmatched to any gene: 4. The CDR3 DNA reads TGTGCCAGCAGACTAGCGGGAGCTCGAGATACGCAGTATTTT. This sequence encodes CASRLAGARDTQYF.

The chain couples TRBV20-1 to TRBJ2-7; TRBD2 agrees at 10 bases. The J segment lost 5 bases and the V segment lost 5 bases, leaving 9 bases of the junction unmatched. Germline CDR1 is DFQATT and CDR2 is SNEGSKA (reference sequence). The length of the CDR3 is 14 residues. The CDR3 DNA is TGCAGTGCTCTCCCTGTCCTAGCGGGAGACGAGCAGTACTTC. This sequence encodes CSALPVLAGDEQYF.

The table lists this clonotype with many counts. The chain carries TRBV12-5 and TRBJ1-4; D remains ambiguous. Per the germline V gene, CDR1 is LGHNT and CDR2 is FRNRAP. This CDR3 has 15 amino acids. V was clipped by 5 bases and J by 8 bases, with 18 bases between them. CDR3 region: CASGRLRGRSEKLFF. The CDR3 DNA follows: TGTGCTAGTGGTCGACTCCGGGGTCGGTCCGAAAAACTGTTTTTT. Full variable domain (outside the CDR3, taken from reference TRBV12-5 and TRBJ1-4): DARVTQTPRHKVTEMGQEVTMRCQPILGHNTVFWYRQTMMQGLELLAYFRNRAPLDDSGMPKDRFSAEMPDATLATLKIQPSEPRDSAVYFCASGRLRGRSEKLFFGSGTQLSVL.

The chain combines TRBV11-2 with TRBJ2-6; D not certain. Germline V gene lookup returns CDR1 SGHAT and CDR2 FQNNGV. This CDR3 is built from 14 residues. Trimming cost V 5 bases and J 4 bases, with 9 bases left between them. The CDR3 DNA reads TGTGCCAGCAGCCCCCGCGGCGGGGCCAACGTCCTGACTTTC. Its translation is CASSPRGGANVLTF.